This TCR beta chain is drawn from a study of CD8 T cells in Susac syndrome. RNA, at about 0.5 to 1 ug, was reverse transcribed with random hexamers. TCRdb reprocessed the immunoSEQ multiplex PCR reads with MiXCR, giving one entry per CDR3 protein. Of about 200,000 distinct CDR3 sequences listed, about 95% are singletons. The CDR3 extends over 14 amino acids. V gave up 6 bases and J gave up 4 bases; unmatched junction bases: 8. Germline V gene data show CDR1 as SGHTA and CDR2 as FQGTGA. Sequencing was performed on CD4+ T cells from PBMCs. The chain couples TRBV7-3 to TRBJ2-7; TRBD1 matches 8 bases. This receptor was obtained from a human donor with multiple sclerosis. The CDR3 is CASSETGDSYEQYF. CDR3 sequence (DNA): TGTGCCAGCAGTGAGACAGGGGATTCGTACGAGCAGTACTTC.